The clone carrying this T cell receptor (beta chain) appeared a single time. Its antigen remains unknown. This sample was included in a study of graft-versus-host responses after intestinal transplantation. Study background: Isolated intestinal, liver-intestinal, or multivisceral transplants were what recipients had. Among the recipients, all got anti-thymocyte globulin induction and then tacrolimus and steroids for around three years. Whole-study results and caveats: Maximum circulating GvH clone levels tracked with early post-transplant HvG decreases. GvH clones surfaced in recipient marrow, some emerging earlier in ileum or blood.

Germline V gene sequence: CDR1 MGHRA, CDR2 YSYEKL. Trimming left V 4 bases short and J 5 bases short, with 17 bases between. This CDR3 has 15 residues. Method: immunoSEQ multiplex PCR; TCRdb's copy keeps in-frame clones and lacks some. The sample has approximately 86,000 clones, less than 95% seen once. This receptor was identified in a human donor who was the organ donor for an intestinal transplant. The input for sequencing was unstimulated CD8+ T cells sorted from spleen or lymph node cells, taken before transplant. The gene calls are TRBV4-1 and TRBJ2-5; D possibly corresponds to TRBD1 (5 bases). DNA for the CDR3: TGCGCCAGCAGCCCGTTGTCAGGGAATTTGGAGACCCAGTACTTC. Protein product: CASSPLSGNLETQYF.